Only a few counts were recorded for the clone carrying this T cell receptor beta chain. The sample originates from a study of cytomegalovirus exposure and HLA in healthy donors. With 60 Vbeta and 13 Jbeta primers, the PCR was carried out. Using immunoSEQ multiplex PCR, the repertoire was profiled, and TCRdb retains in-frame clones only, with some absent. The table has approximately 160,000 clones, 75% to 85% seen once. The CDR3 totals 11 residues. Germline loops: CDR1 WSHSY, CDR2 SAAADI. V shed 4 bases and J shed 2 bases, with 2 bases lying between them. The chain carries TRBV10-2 and TRBJ1-1; D unresolved. Material for sequencing was PBMCs. This TCR came from a male donor in good health and CMV-seropositive. The chain's CDR3 is CASSANTEAFF. CDR3 nucleotides: TGCGCCAGCAGTGCTAACACTGAAGCTTTCTTT.